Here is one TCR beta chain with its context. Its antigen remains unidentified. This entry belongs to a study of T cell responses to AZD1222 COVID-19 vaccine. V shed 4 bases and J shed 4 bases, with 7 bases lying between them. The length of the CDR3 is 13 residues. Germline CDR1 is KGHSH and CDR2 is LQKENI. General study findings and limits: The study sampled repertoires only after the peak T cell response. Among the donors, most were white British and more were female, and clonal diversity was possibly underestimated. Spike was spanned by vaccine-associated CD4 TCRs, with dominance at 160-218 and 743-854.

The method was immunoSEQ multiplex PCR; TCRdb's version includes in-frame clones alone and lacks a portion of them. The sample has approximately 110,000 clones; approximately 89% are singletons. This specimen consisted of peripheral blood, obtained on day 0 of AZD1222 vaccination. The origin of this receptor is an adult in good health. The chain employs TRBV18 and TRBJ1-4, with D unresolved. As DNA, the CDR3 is TGTGCCAGCTCACGACGGGGTAATGAAAAACTGTTTTTT. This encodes CASSRRGNEKLFF.